The TCR beta chain under discussion was sequenced for a study of vaccination effects on CD4 cells after COVID-19. Across the study: Post-vaccine sampling occurred a median 72 days after the second dose.

Before sequencing, viral peptide pools were used by the ViraFEST assay to expand antigen-specific CD4+ T cells. Isolation of CD4+ T cells took place after more than 9 days of culture. Participants received two doses of either the BNT162b2 or mRNA-1273 vaccine. The researchers cultured some 2 million PBMC per well with 9.5 to 10 IU/ml IL-2 and roughly 9.4 ug/ml peptides. On days 3 and 7, fresh IL-2 medium replaced half the medium. The study, taken as a whole, reports: Convalescent patients in the study were few, and early post-infection timepoints were absent.

For this clone: As yet, its antigen is unknown.

The table came from immunoSEQ multiplex PCR; TCRdb's copy has only in-frame clones and leaves some out. The table lists some 22,000 clones, around 74% of them singletons. Sequenced material: CD4+ T cells from PBMCs cultured with HCoV-NL63 spike peptides, taken after COVID-19 vaccination. The receptor was isolated from a human donor who received a COVID-19 vaccine.

In DNA, the CDR3 is TGTGCCAGCAAACAGGGGGGACCCACCGGGGAGCTGTTTTTT. This codes for CASKQGGPTGELFF. V is TRBV6-5 and J is TRBJ2-2; 8 bases match TRBD1. The CDR3 has 14 amino acids. V lost 7 bases, J lost 4 bases, and 5 bases stayed unmatched. Germline loops: CDR1 MNHEY, CDR2 SVGAGI.